The clone carrying this TCR beta chain has just a few counts. Its antigen is undetermined. A single record per CDR3 protein comes from TCRdb applying MiXCR to the 5' RACE reads. The sample consists of about 520,000 distinct CDR3 sequences, around 20% of them appearing once. V was shortened by 4 bases and J by 0 bases, with 10 bases between the two germline ends. Per the germline V gene, CDR1 is SGHDT and CDR2 is YYEEEE. The CDR3 totals 15 residues. The data belong to a study of identical twins. General observations from the study: Clonotypes of the beta chain that were abundant in cord blood carried fewer insertions (memory repertoires showed none).

The data also belong to a second study, concerning T cells expressing NK-cell markers. That paper notes: T cells sorted in several experiments were restricted to alpha-beta TCR T cells by an anti-gamma-delta TCR antibody.

The chain joins TRBV5-6 to TRBJ2-2; D unclear. The receptor was derived from a woman in her late teens or twenties in good health. Material for sequencing was CD4+ T cells sorted from blood. CDR3 DNA: TGTGCCAGCAGCGATACCGCCTCGAACACCGGGGAGCTGTTTTTT. Translated, it gives CASSDTASNTGELFF.